This T cell receptor (beta chain) came from a study of blood T cell repertoires in COVID-19. There are 13 residues in the CDR3. V was shortened by 5 bases and J by 1 base, with 9 bases between the two germline ends. CDR1 SGHTA and CDR2 FQGTGA come from the germline V gene. Regarding this clone: Other DNA sequences in the sample encode the same CDR3.

TCRdb's table, derived via immunoSEQ multiplex PCR, lists solely in-frame clones and lacks some. This repertoire shows around 250,000 clones, roughly 88% found once; its top ten account for approximately 0.7%. Sequencing was carried out using peripheral blood. V gene TRBV7-3 combines with J gene TRBJ2-7; maybe TRBD2 (5 bases). This TCR derives from a human donor in a cohort sampled during active COVID-19. CDR3 bases: TGTGCCAGCAGCCGCGGGTTGTCCTACGAGCAGTACTTC. This gives the protein CASSRGLSYEQYF.